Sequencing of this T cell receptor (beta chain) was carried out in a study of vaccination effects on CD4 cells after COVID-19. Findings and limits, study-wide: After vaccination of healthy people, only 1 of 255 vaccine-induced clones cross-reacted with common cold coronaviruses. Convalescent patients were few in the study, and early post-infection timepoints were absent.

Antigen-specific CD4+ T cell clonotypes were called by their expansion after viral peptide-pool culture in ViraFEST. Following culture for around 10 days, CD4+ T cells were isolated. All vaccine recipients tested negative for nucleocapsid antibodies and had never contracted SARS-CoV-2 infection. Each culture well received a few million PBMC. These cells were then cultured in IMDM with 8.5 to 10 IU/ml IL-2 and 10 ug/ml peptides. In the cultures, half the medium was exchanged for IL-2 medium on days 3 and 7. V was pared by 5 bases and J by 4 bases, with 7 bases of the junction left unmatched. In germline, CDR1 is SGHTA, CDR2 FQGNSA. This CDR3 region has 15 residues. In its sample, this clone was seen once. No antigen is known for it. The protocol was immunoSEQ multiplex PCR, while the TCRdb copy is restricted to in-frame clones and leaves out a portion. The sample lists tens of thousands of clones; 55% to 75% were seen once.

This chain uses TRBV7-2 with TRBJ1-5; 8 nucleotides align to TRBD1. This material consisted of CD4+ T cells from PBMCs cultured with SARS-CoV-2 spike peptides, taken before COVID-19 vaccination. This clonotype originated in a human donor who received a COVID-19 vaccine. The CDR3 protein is CASSVWTGPNQPQHF. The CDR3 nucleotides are TGTGCCAGCAGCGTATGGACAGGGCCGAATCAGCCCCAGCATTTT.